This TCR beta chain originates from a study of PD-1 blockade in classical Hodgkin lymphoma. This clone was observed once. Its matching antigen is unknown. The CDR3 is 13 amino acids. Each patient relapsed following autologous stem cell transplantation, and prior brentuximab vedotin exposure differed. General observations from the study: Complete responders had baseline diversity similar to newly diagnosed patients.

Some clones are missing from TCRdb's copy, which holds only in-frame ones; the method was immunoSEQ multiplex PCR. The sample has 50,000 to 75,000 clones, around 91% seen once; the top ten hold around 16%. The sample consisted of peripheral blood mononuclear cells (PBMCs), taken at baseline. V gene TRBV21-1 combines with J gene TRBJ1-2. TRBV21-1 is labeled a pseudogene. The receptor comes from a human donor with classical Hodgkin lymphoma. The CDR3 here is CASSKRSGAGYTF. The DNA of the CDR3 is TGTGCCAGCAGCAAACGGTCGGGGGCCGGCTACACCTTC.